Sequencing of this T cell receptor (beta chain) was carried out in a study of T cells in Graves' hyperthyroidism and ophthalmopathy. Broader study findings: The model anticipated ophthalmopathy a median approximately 6.5 months pre-onset. Most expanded thyroid clonotypes above 0.001 also appeared in blood.

With respect to this clonotype: As yet, its antigen is unknown.

TCR beta CDR3 regions were amplified from RNA. In the first-round RT-PCR of the TCR CDR3, the HTBI primer set was used. TCRdb re-called the multiplex PCR reads with MiXCR, one entry per CDR3 protein. Seen here are 450,000 to 600,000 distinct CDR3 sequences, roughly 15% observed once, and the top ten hold 14%. Germline assignment: CDR1 LNHNV and CDR2 YYDKDF (reference sequence). This CDR3 is built from 13 residues. Trimming pared 1 base from V and 4 bases from J, leaving 6 bases between. No progression to ophthalmopathy during 18 months of follow-up defined stable disease. Diagnostic assessment was based on clinical symptoms, serum thyroxine and TRAb, thyroid ultrasound and orbital computed tomography.

The TCR originated in a woman aged 40 to 49 with Graves' hyperthyroidism. This chain uses TRBV15 with TRBJ2-3; no reliable D call. The specimen was blood. Written as DNA, the CDR3 is TGTGCCACCAGCAGAGCACCATCAGATACGCAGTATTTT. Translating it yields CATSRAPSDTQYF.